One sample yielded the 20 T cell receptor beta chains listed below, sequenced in a study of blood T cells in healthy people across ages (dated by TCRdb to about 2015). The method behind the library was 5' RACE. The reads were generated on an Illumina HiSeq 2500. A second PCR of roughly 7 to 11 cycles was performed with a sample-barcoded 5' primer and a J-beta primer mix. TCRdb reanalyzed the raw reads on its own, using fastp at Q25 for trimming and MiXCR for clone calling, and kept in-frame beta chains. Rows matching on CDR3 protein sequence are summarized as one entry with the most common DNA and genes. The sample includes around 780,000 distinct CDR3 sequences, with more than 25% observed a single time. The ten biggest clones cover 2.5% to 3.5% of the sample. The data also belong to a second study, concerning T cells of mothers and their children.

Sequencing was performed on blood. Every receptor here comes from a boy between 10 and 17 years old in good health.

This clonotype was observed a handful of times. Its ends do not fully match the called genes, so a read error is possible. The rearrangement links TRBV7-9 to TRBJ1-4; D is ambiguous. Germline V gives CDR1 SEHNR, CDR2 FQNEAQ (reference sequence). This CDR3 comprises 13 residues. The CDR3 sequence is CASSFATNEKPFF. Here the CDR3 DNA reads TGTGCCAGCAGCTTTGCAACTAATGAAAAACCGTTTTTT.

The V gene is TRBV20-1, the J gene TRBJ2-5, with D perhaps TRBD2 (6 bases). The CDR3 totals 13 residues. In germline, CDR1 is DFQATT, CDR2 SNEGSKA (reference sequence). Trimming removed 5 bases from V and 5 bases from J, with 15 bases in between. The CDR3 coding sequence is TGCAGTGCTCCGCGGGGTATTCAGGAGACCCAGTACTTC. Translation gives CSAPRGIQETQYF.

This clonotype has a handful of counts. At one of its ends the junction is not consistent with the germline gene, which may arise from a read error. This chain connects TRBV7-6 to TRBJ2-2; D call uncertain. The CDR3 sequence is 14 residues long. Germline CDR1 SGHVS, CDR2 FNYEAQ. CDR3 in amino acids: CASSYVENPGELFF. DNA of the CDR3: TGTGCCAGCAGCTACGTCGAGAACCCCGGGGAGCTGTTTTTT.

This clonotype showed up just a few times. The chain combines TRBV15 with TRBJ2-6; 8 bases align to TRBD1. Germline V lookup: CDR1 LNHNV, CDR2 YYDKDF (reference sequence). The CDR3 contains 17 residues. V dropped 3 bases and J dropped 0; count of bases not matched to a gene: 4. Here the CDR3 DNA reads TGTGCCACCAGCAGGGGACAGGAAAACTCTGGGGCCAACGTCCTGACTTTC. Translated: CATSRGQENSGANVLTF.

The rearrangement links TRBV30 to TRBJ1-3; D is unclear. Germline V gene data show CDR1 as GTSNPN and CDR2 as SVGIG (reference sequence). This CDR3 has 15 residues. Trimming took 0 bases from V and 4 from J, leaving 13 bases between them. The CDR3 DNA is TGTGCCTGGAGTGTGCGTGCCGGGTCCGGAAACACCATATATTTT. Its protein product is CAWSVRAGSGNTIYF.

The CDR3 DNA sequence: TGTGCCAGCAGCCAAGAAGGGACCTTAGCCAAAAACATTCAGTACTTC. Its protein is CASSQEGTLAKNIQYF. This rearrangement joins TRBV4-2 to TRBJ2-4, with D perhaps given as TRBD1 or TRBD2 (5 bases each). Germline CDR1 LGHNA, CDR2 YNFKEQ. The ends were cut back, 0 bases at V and 0 bases at J, with 9 bases in the middle. This CDR3 is 16 amino acids long.

The chain combines TRBV7-2 with TRBJ2-5; 8 positions agree with TRBD1. In germline, CDR1 is SGHTA, CDR2 FQGNSA. The CDR3 is made up of 17 amino acids. The trim removed 5 bases at V and 1 base at J, leaving 12 bases unmatched. The CDR3 region is CASSRFRTGWFQETQYF. CDR3 sequence (DNA): TGTGCCAGCAGCCGTTTCCGGACAGGGTGGTTCCAAGAGACCCAGTACTTC.

The V gene is TRBV7-6, the J gene TRBJ2-5; TRBD2 matches 12 bases. The J call may not be correct, given that the DNA end is closer to TRBJ2-1. The length of the CDR3 is 15 residues. In germline, CDR1 is SGHVS, CDR2 FNYEAQ. CDR3 sequence reads: CASSGGLAGINEQFF. The CDR3 bases are TGTGCCAGCAGCGGAGGACTAGCGGGAATCAATGAGCAGTTCTTC.

The chain has TRBV19 and TRBJ2-5; the D gene could be TRBD1 or TRBD2 (5 bases each). Gene TRBJ2-1 matches the end of the DNA better, so the J call may be wrong. This CDR3 is built from 13 residues. CDR1 LNHDA and CDR2 SQIVND come from the germline V gene (reference sequence). CDR3 sequence reads: CASLGWGRDEQFF. As DNA, the CDR3 is TGTGCCAGTCTTGGGTGGGGGAGAGATGAGCAGTTCTTC.

Comments on this clonotype: A much larger clonotype is one base distant, so this may be a read error. The V gene is TRBV12-3 or TRBV12-4, the J gene TRBJ2-1; D is possibly TRBD2 (5 bases). Trimming cost V 5 bases and J 6 bases, with 8 bases left between them. This CDR3 has 12 residues. This CDR3 is CASSGSFNEQFF. Here the CDR3 DNA reads TGTGCCAGCAGTGGGAGTTTCAATGAGCAGTTCTTC.

The sample holds many counts of this clonotype. The V call is TRBV20-1, the J call TRBJ1-1, with D maybe TRBD1 (5 bases). Trimming shortened V by 5 bases and J by 4 bases, and 14 bases separated the two germline ends. The germline V gene has CDR1 DFQATT and CDR2 SNEGSKA (reference sequence). The CDR3 loop spans 13 amino acids. The CDR3 DNA is TGCAGTGCTCAAGTGGGGAGGGGCACTGAAGCTTTCTTT. This sequence encodes CSAQVGRGTEAFF.

The rearrangement links TRBV29-1 to TRBJ2-2, with D perhaps given as TRBD1 or TRBD2 (5 bases each). This CDR3 region has 15 residues. V lost 5 bases, J lost 3 bases, and 16 bases lay in between. Looked up from germline, CDR1 is SQVTM and CDR2 is ANQGSEA. The CDR3 region has the DNA TGCAGCGTTTCCCGTTGGGGACGGTACACCGGGGAGCTGTTTTTT. This codes for CSVSRWGRYTGELFF.

This clonotype was seen a handful of times. V and J are TRBV28 and TRBJ2-2; 12 bases map to TRBD1. This CDR3 comprises 16 residues. In germline, CDR1 is MDHEN, CDR2 SYDVKM. CDR3 nucleotide sequence: TGTGCATCCGGGACAGGGGGCGGTTGGGTCACCGGGGAGCTGTTTTTT. Translation gives CASGTGGGWVTGELFF.

The table lists this clonotype with a few counts. The chain has TRBV5-1 and TRBJ2-5; 12 bases agree with TRBD2. This CDR3 region has 16 residues. V was pared by 3 bases and J by 2 bases, with 5 bases of the junction left unmatched. Germline V gives CDR1 SGHRS, CDR2 YFSETQ. Here the CDR3 reads CASSSTSGGGQETQYF. The CDR3 nucleotides are TGCGCCAGCAGCTCGACTAGCGGGGGTGGGCAAGAGACCCAGTACTTC.

The sample holds a few counts of this clonotype. The chain links TRBV9 to TRBJ2-1; D is unclear. This CDR3 is built from 13 residues. Germline V gene data show CDR1 as SGDLS and CDR2 as YYNGEE. V was trimmed by 5 bases and J by 2 bases, leaving 8 bases between them. The CDR3 loop is CASSVLAYNEQFF. The CDR3 DNA sequence: TGTGCCAGCAGTGTTCTAGCCTACAATGAGCAGTTCTTC.

A few counts support this clonotype. The J gene is TRBJ2-1, the V gene TRBV7-9; 9 nucleotides line up with TRBD2. The CDR3 loop spans 19 amino acids. J was trimmed by 0 bases and V by 4 bases; bases with no gene match: 13. CDR1 is SEHNR and CDR2 is FQNEAQ in the germline V gene (reference sequence). The CDR3 DNA is TGTGCCAGCAGCTCGTCGGTGAGCGGGGGGACGAGCTCCTACAATGAGCAGTTCTTC. This gives the protein CASSSSVSGGTSSYNEQFF.

The sample holds a few counts of this clonotype. This chain links TRBV3-1 with TRBJ1-2, with TRBD1 matching 8 bases. After removal of 4 bases from V and 8 bases from J, the junction contained 9 bases not matched to a gene. Germline values: CDR1 LGHDT, CDR2 YNNKEL (reference sequence). This CDR3 comprises 14 residues. The CDR3 DNA sequence: TGTGCCAGCAGCCTAACGACAGGGGCGCGGGGCTACACCTTC. As protein: CASSLTTGARGYTF.

There are a few counts of this clonotype. The rearrangement links TRBV5-1 to TRBJ2-5, with D possibly being TRBD1 (6 bases). Trimming took off 1 base at V and 5 bases at J, with 12 bases between the two ends. The CDR3 has 14 amino acids. Germline lookup yields CDR1 SGHRS and CDR2 YFSETQ. This chain's CDR3 is CASSLQGTGETQYF. The CDR3 nucleotides read TGCGCCAGCAGCTTGCAGGGGACGGGGGAGACCCAGTACTTC. Drawing the rest from reference TRBV5-1 and TRBJ2-5, the complete variable domain is KAGVTQTPRYLIKTRGQQVTLSCSPISGHRSVSWYQQTPGQGLQFLFEYFSETQRNKGNFPGRFSGRQFSNSRSEMNVSTLELGDSALYLCASSLQGTGETQYFGPGTRLLVL.

This clonotype has more than one count but fewer than ten. V is TRBV9 and J is TRBJ2-6; D is ambiguous. V dropped 10 bases and J dropped 0 bases, with 8 bases sitting between them. This CDR3 comprises 13 residues. Germline V gives CDR1 SGDLS, CDR2 YYNGEE. CDR3 bases: TGTGCCGTAGGATACTCTGGGGCCAACGTCCTGACTTTC. It yields the protein CAVGYSGANVLTF.

About this clonotype: At one end the junction does not follow the germline gene, possibly because of a read error. The V gene is TRBV7-2, the J gene TRBJ2-3; possibly TRBD1 for D (6 bases). Per the germline V gene, CDR1 is SGHTA and CDR2 is FQGNSA. The CDR3 runs 12 residues. Here the CDR3 DNA reads TGTGCCAGCAGCTTAGCGGGCAGGGGAGAGCATTTT. It encodes CASSLAGRGEHF. The complete variable domain, with remaining parts taken from reference TRBV7-2 and TRBJ2-3, reads GAGVSQSPSNKVTEKGKDVELRCDPISGHTALYWYRQSLGQGLEFLIYFQGNSAPDKSGLPSDRFSAERTGGSVSTLTIQRTQQEDSAVYLCASSLAGRGEHFGPGTRLTVL.